Shown below are 2 T cell receptor beta chains from a single sample sequenced in a study of regulatory T cells in long-lasting Graves disease. Time point given: newly diagnosed GD, antithyroid drugs for less than 3 months. RNA from PBMCs was the source of the TCR library. Building the TCR beta libraries relied on iRepertoire HTBI primers, and CDR3 regions underwent Arm-PCR. TCRdb passed the multiplex PCR reads through MiXCR, listing each CDR3 protein once. The sample lists about 540,000 distinct CDR3 sequences; approximately 15% were seen once. These data also featured in a second study, about T cells in Graves' hyperthyroidism and ophthalmopathy.

Sequences were derived from peripheral blood mononuclear cells (PBMCs), sampled at new diagnosis, from a patient treated with antithyroid drugs. These receptors originate from a man aged 30-40 years with Graves disease.

At least ten counts were recorded for this clonotype. This rearrangement joins TRBV20-1 to TRBJ2-5; possibly TRBD1 for D (7 bases). The CDR3 extends over 13 amino acids. The germline CDR1 and CDR2 sequences are DFQATT and SNEGSKA (reference sequence). Deletions cut 6 bases from V and 6 bases from J, with 17 bases between. For the CDR3, the DNA is TGCAGTGCACCCTCGGACAGGACTAAGACCCAGTACTTC. Translation: CSAPSDRTKTQYF.

This clonotype was detected ten times or more. V usage is TRBV10-2 and J usage is TRBJ1-5; D unclear. CDR1 is WSHSY and CDR2 is SAAADI in the germline V gene. Trimming removed 0 bases at V and 3 bases at J, with 6 bases between. The length of the CDR3 is 14 residues. CDR3 DNA sequence: TGCGCCAGCAGTGAGTCCGACATCAATCAGCCCCAGCATTTT. It is translated as CASSESDINQPQHF.